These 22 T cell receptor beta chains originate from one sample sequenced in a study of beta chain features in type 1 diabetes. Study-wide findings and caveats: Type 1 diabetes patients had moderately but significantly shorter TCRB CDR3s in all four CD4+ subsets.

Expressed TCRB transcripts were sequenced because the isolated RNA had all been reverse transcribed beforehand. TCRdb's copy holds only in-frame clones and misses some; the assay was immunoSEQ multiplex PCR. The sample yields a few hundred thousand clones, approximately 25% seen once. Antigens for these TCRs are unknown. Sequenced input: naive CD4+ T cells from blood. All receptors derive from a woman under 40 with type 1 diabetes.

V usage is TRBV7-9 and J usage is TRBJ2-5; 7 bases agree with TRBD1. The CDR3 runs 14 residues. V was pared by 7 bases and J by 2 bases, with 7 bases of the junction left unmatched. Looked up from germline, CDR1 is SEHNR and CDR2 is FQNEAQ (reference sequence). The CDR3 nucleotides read TGTGCCAGCATCTTGACAGGGTATCAAGAGACCCAGTACTTC. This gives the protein CASILTGYQETQYF.

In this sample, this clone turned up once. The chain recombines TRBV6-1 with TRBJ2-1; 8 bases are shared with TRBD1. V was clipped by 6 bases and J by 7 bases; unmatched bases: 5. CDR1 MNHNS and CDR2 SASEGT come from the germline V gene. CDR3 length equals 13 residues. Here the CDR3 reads CASRDTGGNEQFF. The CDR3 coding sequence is TGTGCCAGCAGAGATACAGGGGGGAATGAGCAGTTCTTC.

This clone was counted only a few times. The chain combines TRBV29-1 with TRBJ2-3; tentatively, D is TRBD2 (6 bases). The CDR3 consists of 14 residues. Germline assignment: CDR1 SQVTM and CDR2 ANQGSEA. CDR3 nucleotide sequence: TGCAGTGGGAGGTACGGCGCCGATCCAGATACGCAGTATTTT. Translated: CSGRYGADPDTQYF.

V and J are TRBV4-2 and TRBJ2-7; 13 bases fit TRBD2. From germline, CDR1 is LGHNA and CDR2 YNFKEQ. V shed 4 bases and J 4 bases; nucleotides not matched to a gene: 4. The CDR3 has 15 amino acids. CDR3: CASSLGTSGTYEQYF. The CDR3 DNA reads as TGTGCCAGCAGCCTAGGGACTAGCGGGACGTACGAGCAGTACTTC.

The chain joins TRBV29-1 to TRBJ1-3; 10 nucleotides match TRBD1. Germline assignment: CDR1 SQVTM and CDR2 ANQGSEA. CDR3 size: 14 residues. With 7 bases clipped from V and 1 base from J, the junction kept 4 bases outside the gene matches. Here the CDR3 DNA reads TGCAGCGCCTCGGGACAGGGGTCTGGAAACACCATATATTTT. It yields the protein CSASGQGSGNTIYF.

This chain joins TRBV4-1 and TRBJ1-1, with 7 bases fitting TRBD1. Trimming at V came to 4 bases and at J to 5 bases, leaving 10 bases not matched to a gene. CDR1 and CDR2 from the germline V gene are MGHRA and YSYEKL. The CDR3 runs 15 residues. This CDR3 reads CASSLDRVGRTEAFF. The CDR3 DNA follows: TGCGCCAGCAGCCTAGACAGGGTTGGGAGGACTGAAGCTTTCTTT.

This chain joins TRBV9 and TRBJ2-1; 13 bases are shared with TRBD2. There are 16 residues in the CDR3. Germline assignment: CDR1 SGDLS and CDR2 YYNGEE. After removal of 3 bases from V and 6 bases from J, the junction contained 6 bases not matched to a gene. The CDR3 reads CASSGLAGGPSNEQFF. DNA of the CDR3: TGTGCCAGCAGCGGACTAGCGGGAGGCCCTAGCAATGAGCAGTTCTTC. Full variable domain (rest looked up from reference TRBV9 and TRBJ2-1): DSGVTQTPKHLITATGQRVTLRCSPRSGDLSVYWYQQSLDQGLQFLIQYYNGEERAKGNILERFSAQQFPDLHSELNLSSLELGDSALYFCASSGLAGGPSNEQFFGPGTRLTVL.

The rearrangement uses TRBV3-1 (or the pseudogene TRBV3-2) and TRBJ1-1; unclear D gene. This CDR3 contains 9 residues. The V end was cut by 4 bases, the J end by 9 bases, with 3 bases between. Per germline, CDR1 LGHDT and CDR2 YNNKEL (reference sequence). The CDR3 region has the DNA TGTGCCAGCAGCCTTAAAGCTTTCTTT. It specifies CASSLKAFF.

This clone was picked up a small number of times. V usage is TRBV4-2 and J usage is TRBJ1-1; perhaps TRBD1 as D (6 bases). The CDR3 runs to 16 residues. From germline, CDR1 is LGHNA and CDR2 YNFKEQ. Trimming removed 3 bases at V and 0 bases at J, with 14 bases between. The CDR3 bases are TGTGCCAGCAGCCACCTCGGACAGCGGATGAACACTGAAGCTTTCTTT. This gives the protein CASSHLGQRMNTEAFF.

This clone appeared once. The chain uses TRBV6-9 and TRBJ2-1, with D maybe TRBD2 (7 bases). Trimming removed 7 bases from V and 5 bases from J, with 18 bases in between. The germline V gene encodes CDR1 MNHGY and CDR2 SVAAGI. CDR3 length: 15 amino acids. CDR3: CASNFRGGPHNEQFF. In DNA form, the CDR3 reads TGTGCCAGCAACTTCAGGGGAGGGCCTCACAATGAGCAGTTCTTC.

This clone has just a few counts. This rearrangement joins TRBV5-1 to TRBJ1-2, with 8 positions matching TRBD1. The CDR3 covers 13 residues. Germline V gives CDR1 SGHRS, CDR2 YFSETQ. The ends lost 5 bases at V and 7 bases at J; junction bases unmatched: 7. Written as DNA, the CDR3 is TGCGCCAGCAGGTTCCAGGGGGCGTTTGGCTACACCTTC. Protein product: CASRFQGAFGYTF.

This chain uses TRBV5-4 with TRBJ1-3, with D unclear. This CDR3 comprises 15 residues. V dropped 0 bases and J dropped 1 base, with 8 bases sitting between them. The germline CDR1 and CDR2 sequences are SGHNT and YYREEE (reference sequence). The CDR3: CASSLGTQSGNTIYF. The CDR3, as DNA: TGTGCCAGCAGCTTGGGGACTCAATCTGGAAACACCATATATTTT.

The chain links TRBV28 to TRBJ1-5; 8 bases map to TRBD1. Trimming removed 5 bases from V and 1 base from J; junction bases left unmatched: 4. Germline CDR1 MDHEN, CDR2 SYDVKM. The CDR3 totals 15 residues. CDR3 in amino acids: CASSRDRGSNQPQHF. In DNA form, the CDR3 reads TGTGCCAGCAGTCGCGACAGGGGCAGCAATCAGCCCCAGCATTTT. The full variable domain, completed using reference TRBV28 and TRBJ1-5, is DVKVTQSSRYLVKRTGEKVFLECVQDMDHENMFWYRQDPGLGLRLIYFSYDVKMKEKGDIPEGYSVSREKKERFSLILESASTNQTSMYLCASSRDRGSNQPQHFGDGTRLSIL.

CDR3 loop: CAWSLGTSTDTQYF. CDR3 bases: TGTGCCTGGAGTCTCGGGACTAGCACAGATACGCAGTATTTT. The chain joins TRBV30 to TRBJ2-3, with D possibly TRBD2 on 6 matching bases. V lost 2 bases, J lost 0 bases, and 9 bases lay in between. This CDR3 contains 14 residues. Germline assignment: CDR1 GTSNPN and CDR2 SVGIG (reference sequence).

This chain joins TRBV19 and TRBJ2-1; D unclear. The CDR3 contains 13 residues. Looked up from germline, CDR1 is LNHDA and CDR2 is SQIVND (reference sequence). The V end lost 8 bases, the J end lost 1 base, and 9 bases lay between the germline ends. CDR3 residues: CASRRRSYNEQFF. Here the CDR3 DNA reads TGTGCCAGTCGGCGGCGTTCCTACAATGAGCAGTTCTTC.

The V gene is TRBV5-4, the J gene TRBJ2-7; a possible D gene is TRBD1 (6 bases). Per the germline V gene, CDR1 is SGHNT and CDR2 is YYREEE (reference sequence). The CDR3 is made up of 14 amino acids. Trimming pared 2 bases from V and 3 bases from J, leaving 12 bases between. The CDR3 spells CASSLNRRGYEQYF. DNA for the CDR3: TGTGCCAGCAGCTTAAATCGCAGGGGCTACGAGCAGTACTTC.

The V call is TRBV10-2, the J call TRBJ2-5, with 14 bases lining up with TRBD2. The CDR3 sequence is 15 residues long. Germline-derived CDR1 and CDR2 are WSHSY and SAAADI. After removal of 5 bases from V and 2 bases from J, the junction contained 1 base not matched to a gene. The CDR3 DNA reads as TGCGCCAGCAGTCGGACTAGCGGGAGGCAAGAGACCCAGTACTTC. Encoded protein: CASSRTSGRQETQYF.

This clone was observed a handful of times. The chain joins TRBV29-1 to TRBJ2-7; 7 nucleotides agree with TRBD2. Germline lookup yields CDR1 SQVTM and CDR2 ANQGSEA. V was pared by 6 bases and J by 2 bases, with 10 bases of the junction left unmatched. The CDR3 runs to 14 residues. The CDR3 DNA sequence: TGCAGCGTCCTCCCGGGACTAAATACCTACGAGCAGTACTTC. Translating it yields CSVLPGLNTYEQYF.

This chain's CDR3 is CSASDTLATEAFF. CDR3 DNA: TGCAGCGCAAGTGACACTCTGGCCACTGAAGCTTTCTTT. V usage is TRBV29-1 and J usage is TRBJ1-1, with D unclear. Germline CDR1 SQVTM, CDR2 ANQGSEA. Trimming removed 7 bases at V and 4 bases at J, with 16 bases between. The CDR3 runs 13 residues.

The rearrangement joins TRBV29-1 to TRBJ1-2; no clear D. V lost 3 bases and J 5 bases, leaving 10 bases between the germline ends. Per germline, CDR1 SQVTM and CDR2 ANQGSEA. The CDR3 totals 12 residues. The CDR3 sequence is CSVDPGLYGYTF. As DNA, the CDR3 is TGCAGCGTTGATCCCGGGTTGTATGGCTACACCTTC. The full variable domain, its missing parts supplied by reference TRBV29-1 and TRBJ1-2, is SAVISQKPSRDICQRGTSLTIQCQVDSQVTMMFWYRQQPGQSLTLIATANQGSEATYESGFVIDKFPISRPNLTFSTLTVSNMSPEDSSIYLCSVDPGLYGYTFGSGTRLTVV.

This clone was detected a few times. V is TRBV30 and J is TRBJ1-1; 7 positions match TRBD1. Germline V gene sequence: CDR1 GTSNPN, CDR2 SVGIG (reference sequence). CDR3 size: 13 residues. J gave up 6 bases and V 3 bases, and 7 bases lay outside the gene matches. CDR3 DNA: TGTGCCTGGAGCCGACAGGGATCATCTGAAGCTTTCTTT. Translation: CAWSRQGSSEAFF. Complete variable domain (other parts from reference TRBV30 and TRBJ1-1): SQTIHQWPATLVQPVGSPLSLECTVEGTSNPNLYWYRQAAGRGLQLLFYSVGIGQISSEVPQNLSASRPQDRQFILSSKKLLLSDSGFYLCAWSRQGSSEAFFGQGTRLTVV.

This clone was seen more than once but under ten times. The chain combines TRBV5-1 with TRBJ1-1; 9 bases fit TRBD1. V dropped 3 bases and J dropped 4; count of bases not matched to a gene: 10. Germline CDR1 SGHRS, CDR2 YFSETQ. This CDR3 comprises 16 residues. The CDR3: CASSWALQGAATEAFF. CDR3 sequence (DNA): TGCGCCAGCAGCTGGGCCCTACAGGGGGCTGCCACTGAAGCTTTCTTT.